Given below is one T cell receptor (beta chain) in context. What this receptor recognizes is not known. Per-nucleotide qualities are absent, and no much larger clonotype sits a single base away. The CDR3 regions of human TCRbeta chains were subjected to immunosequencing. Under the source paper's analysis protocol: Repertoire TCRs were matched against a reference library of SARS-CoV-2-specific TCRs generated with the MIRA antigen-specificity platform. Breadth was defined as the fraction of unique TCRs that were SARS-CoV-2-associated. Depth was defined as the fraction of total T cells that were SARS-CoV-2-associated. Each spike-specific TCR was assigned to its reactive spike region and to a CD4 or CD8 class using the MIRA data. Log10-transformed breadth and depth values were compared by one-way ANOVA with Sidak's multiple comparisons tests. Imported from immuneACCESS, the table was reduced by TCRdb to in-frame sequences with V and J called. These copies leave out some clones; in studies compared against another copy, an unresolved V gene accounts for under half, and the cause of the remainder is not known. For V, J and clone size, that table is used; D and trimming come from the DNA. Within this sample are more than 150,000 clones, with roughly 94% of them counted one time only. The ten largest clones capture roughly 1.7% of the sample.

The time point label on this specimen signifies: about 28 days (+/-7) after the second vaccine dose. AZD1222 recipients whose second dose came at about 4 weeks and those whose second dose came at about 12 weeks were combined into one group, since spike-specific TCR depth and breadth did not differ between the two schedules. Vaccinee samples came from UK trials COV001 and COV002, including a single-blind randomized controlled phase 2/3 trial of AZD1222 (ChAdOx1 nCoV-19) in healthy adults. For TCRbeta chain sequencing, PBMC samples were collected from trial participants at day 0 and at day 28 after the second dose. This entry belongs to a study of T cell responses to AZD1222 COVID-19 vaccine (dated by TCRdb to the early 2020s). Concerning the study at large: TCR sequencing covered more than 230 trial participants: 200 to 220 given two doses of AZD1222 and some 25 given two doses of MenACWY control vaccine. Trial participants were enrolled by age into subgroups of 18-55, 56-69 and 70-plus years, and roughly 150, 30 and 60 TCR-sequenced participants, respectively, were included in these subgroups. Findings and caveats that apply to the study as a whole: Participants were mostly white British, with more females than males. The authors suggested clonal diversity may have been underestimated. After two AZD1222 doses, both the breadth and the depth of spike-specific TCRs were significantly higher than at day 0 and than in MenACWY recipients. Nearly half of unique spike-specific TCRs reportedly recognized epitopes outside regions mutated in the B.1.351 and B.1.1.7 variants. CD4 TCRs associated with the vaccine covered the entire spike protein, and the dominant responses were in regions 160-218 and 743-854. Conclusions about previously exposed vaccinees are limited because only six or seven AZD1222 recipients were SARS-CoV-2 seropositive at baseline. The 56-69-year group was small, and its depth increase did not reach significance, likely because of low power. Because no day 14 peak-response samples were available, the repertoires could be characterized only after the peak T cell response.

CDR1 KGHSH and CDR2 LQKENI are derived from the germline V gene. The CDR3 holds 14 amino acids from the cysteine to the phenylalanine. The retained sequence is limited to the CDR3, 42 bases, with the frame set at the first base. The V end loses 5 bases and the J end loses 5 bases, and a stretch of 13 bases separates them. The receptor's source is an adult who received the AZD1222 COVID-19 vaccine. Sequenced here: peripheral blood, sampled 28 days after the second AZD1222 dose. Recombination joined TRBV18 with TRBJ1-3; the D gene is possibly TRBD1, with 5 bases matching. The CDR3 region reads CASSEQGSRNTIYF. The DNA sequence reads TGTGCCAGCTCAGAGCAGGGATCGAGAAACACCATATATTTT.